A selection of T cell receptor beta chains follows, all from one sample in a study of T cells in Graves' hyperthyroidism and ophthalmopathy. TCRdb recomputed calls from the multiplex PCR reads with MiXCR, one row per CDR3 protein. The data show fewer than 400,000 distinct CDR3 sequences, 15% to 18% seen once. What was sequenced was blood. The receptors derive from a young woman with Graves' hyperthyroidism that later progressed to Graves' ophthalmopathy. Each CDR3 is given with its conserved first and last residue. A D gene is named only where the DNA matches it firmly. Clone size appears in some rows only: once, few, many, or a class for an expanded clone.

CDR3 protein: CASQGSGINEQFF; CDR3 DNA: TGTGCTTCTCAAGGTAGCGGGATCAATGAGCAGTTCTTC; D gene: TRBD2; J gene: TRBJ2-1; clone size: many; V gene: TRBV27
CDR3 protein: CASSLARWERTDTQYF; CDR3 DNA: TGTGCCAGCAGCTTAGCGCGGTGGGAACGCACAGATACGCAGTATTTT; D gene: -; J gene: TRBJ2-3; clone size: many; V gene: TRBV7-9
CDR3 protein: CASSQALGLGGELFF; CDR3 DNA: TGTGCCAGCAGCCAAGCCCTAGGGCTTGGCGGGGAGCTGTTTTTT; D gene: -; J gene: TRBJ2-2; clone size: -; V gene: TRBV4-2
CDR3 protein: CAISESPVYGYTF; CDR3 DNA: TGTGCCATCAGTGAGTCTCCGGTTTATGGCTACACCTTC; D gene: -; J gene: TRBJ1-2; clone size: few; V gene: TRBV10-3
CDR3 protein: CASSQEGAGLGTDTQYF; CDR3 DNA: TGTGCCAGCAGCCAAGAAGGGGCTGGACTAGGAACAGATACGCAGTATTTT; D gene: TRBD2; J gene: TRBJ2-3; clone size: -; V gene: TRBV5-1
CDR3 protein: CASSQVLGRSTEAFF; CDR3 DNA: TGCGCCAGCAGCCAAGTGTTGGGTCGATCCACTGAAGCTTTCTTT; D gene: -; J gene: TRBJ1-1; clone size: -; V gene: TRBV4-1
CDR3 protein: CASSPTGPGWELFF; CDR3 DNA: TGTGCCAGCAGCCCGACAGGTCCCGGTTGGGAGCTGTTTTTT; D gene: -; J gene: TRBJ2-2; clone size: many; V gene: TRBV11-2
CDR3 protein: CASRRGPAGTQYF; CDR3 DNA: TGTGCCAGCAGACGGGGACCAGCCGGGACCCAGTACTTC; D gene: -; J gene: TRBJ2-5; clone size: many; V gene: TRBV12-3/TRBV12-4
CDR3 protein: CSARLAGGVGELFF; CDR3 DNA: TGCAGTGCTAGACTAGCGGGAGGCGTCGGGGAGCTGTTTTTT; D gene: TRBD2; J gene: TRBJ2-2; clone size: -; V gene: TRBV20-1
CDR3 protein: CASSVSGIGYEQYF; CDR3 DNA: TGTGCCAGCAGCGTTAGCGGGATTGGCTACGAGCAGTACTTC; D gene: TRBD2; J gene: TRBJ2-7; clone size: many; V gene: TRBV6-1
CDR3 protein: CASSSVQGLNTEAFF; CDR3 DNA: TGTGCCAGCAGCTCGGTACAGGGGCTGAACACTGAAGCTTTCTTT; D gene: TRBD1; J gene: TRBJ1-1; clone size: many; V gene: TRBV5-6
CDR3 protein: CASSGAGSAYTF; CDR3 DNA: TGTGCCAGCAGTGGGGCAGGGTCTGCCTACACCTTC; D gene: -; J gene: TRBJ1-2; clone size: few; V gene: TRBV7-2
CDR3 protein: CASSYLFGEGVYNEQFF; CDR3 DNA: TGTGCCAGCAGTTACTTGTTTGGGGAGGGCGTCTACAATGAGCAGTTCTTC; D gene: TRBD2; J gene: TRBJ2-1; clone size: many; V gene: TRBV6-5
CDR3 protein: CASSIGGSNQPQHF; CDR3 DNA: TGTGCCAGTAGTATAGGAGGAAGCAATCAGCCCCAGCATTTT; D gene: -; J gene: TRBJ1-5; clone size: -; V gene: TRBV19
CDR3 protein: CASSDAGTTRREQYF; CDR3 DNA: TGTGCCAGCTCTGACGCGGGGACTACCAGACGAGAGCAGTACTTC; D gene: TRBD2; J gene: TRBJ2-7; clone size: many; V gene: TRBV12-3/TRBV12-4
CDR3 protein: CASSTTAIMHTDTQYF; CDR3 DNA: TGTGCCAGCAGCACAACCGCTATAATGCACACAGATACGCAGTATTTT; D gene: -; J gene: TRBJ2-3; clone size: -; V gene: TRBV7-9
CDR3 protein: CASNTIDGGNEQFF; CDR3 DNA: TGTGCCAGCAACACGATAGACGGGGGCAATGAGCAGTTCTTC; D gene: -; J gene: TRBJ2-1; clone size: many; V gene: TRBV5-6
CDR3 protein: CASSERGRGADTQYF; CDR3 DNA: TGTGCCAGCAGCGAGAGGGGCAGGGGCGCAGATACGCAGTATTTT; D gene: -; J gene: TRBJ2-3; clone size: -; V gene: TRBV9
CDR3 protein: CASSSNRGGGYTF; CDR3 DNA: TGTGCCAGCAGTTCCAACAGGGGCGGGGGCTACACCTTC; D gene: TRBD1; J gene: TRBJ1-2; clone size: many; V gene: TRBV6-1
CDR3 protein: CASTPRGGKNTEAFF; CDR3 DNA: TGTGCCAGCACCCCGAGGGGGGGGAAGAACACTGAAGCTTTCTTT; D gene: -; J gene: TRBJ1-1; clone size: many; V gene: TRBV28
CDR3 protein: CASRQGQAHYNEQFF; CDR3 DNA: TGTGCCAGCCGTCAAGGGCAGGCGCATTACAATGAGCAGTTCTTC; D gene: -; J gene: TRBJ2-1; clone size: few; V gene: TRBV28
CDR3 protein: CASSPASPSTDTQYF; CDR3 DNA: TGTGCCAGCAGCCCGGCGTCCCCTAGCACAGATACGCAGTATTTT; D gene: -; J gene: TRBJ2-3; clone size: many; V gene: TRBV3-1
CDR3 protein: CASSLGVVGEQFF; CDR3 DNA: TGTGCCAGCAGCTTGGGGGTAGTGGGTGAGCAGTTCTTC; D gene: -; J gene: TRBJ2-1; clone size: many; V gene: TRBV7-9
CDR3 protein: CASSFRGRKTYEQYF; CDR3 DNA: TGTGCCAGCAGCTTTAGGGGGAGGAAAACCTACGAGCAGTACTTC; D gene: -; J gene: TRBJ2-7; clone size: few; V gene: TRBV5-6
CDR3 protein: CSEAGGSQETQYF; CDR3 DNA: TGCAGTGAGGCTGGCGGGAGCCAAGAGACCCAGTACTTC; D gene: TRBD2; J gene: TRBJ2-5; clone size: many; V gene: TRBV20-1
CDR3 protein: CASGGGGLTEAFF; CDR3 DNA: TGTGCCAGCGGGGGGGGGGGCCTCACTGAAGCTTTCTTT; D gene: -; J gene: TRBJ1-1; clone size: -; V gene: TRBV2
CDR3 protein: CASSSWTEISYEQYF; CDR3 DNA: TGTGCCAGCAGTTCATGGACGGAAATCTCCTACGAGCAGTACTTC; D gene: -; J gene: TRBJ2-7; clone size: -; V gene: TRBV27
CDR3 protein: CNARGTSGFIQETQYF; CDR3 DNA: TGCAATGCTAGAGGGACTAGCGGCTTCATCCAAGAGACCCAGTACTTC; D gene: TRBD2; J gene: TRBJ2-5; clone size: -; V gene: TRBV20-1
CDR3 protein: CASSLEDSSYNEQFF; CDR3 DNA: TGCGCCAGCAGCTTGGAGGACAGTTCCTACAATGAGCAGTTCTTC; D gene: -; J gene: TRBJ2-1; clone size: many; V gene: TRBV5-1
CDR3 protein: CASSQDYHRGTTEAFF; CDR3 DNA: TGTGCCAGCAGCCAAGATTATCACAGGGGAACTACTGAAGCTTTCTTT; D gene: TRBD1; J gene: TRBJ1-1; clone size: few; V gene: TRBV3-1
CDR3 protein: CASSLSTGFATDPEQYF; CDR3 DNA: TGTGCCAGCAGCTTATCCACAGGGTTTGCTACGGATCCCGAGCAGTACTTC; D gene: -; J gene: TRBJ2-7; clone size: many; V gene: TRBV7-6
CDR3 protein: CSASSGRSYEQYF; CDR3 DNA: TGCAGTGCTTCTAGCGGGAGGAGTTACGAGCAGTACTTC; D gene: TRBD2; J gene: TRBJ2-7; clone size: many; V gene: TRBV20-1
CDR3 protein: CSVEGTEGRRGYTF; CDR3 DNA: TGCAGCGTTGAGGGGACAGAAGGCCGGCGTGGCTACACCTTC; D gene: TRBD1; J gene: TRBJ1-2; clone size: few; V gene: TRBV29-1
CDR3 protein: CASSQHSGANVLTF; CDR3 DNA: TGTGCCAGCAGCCAACACTCTGGGGCCAACGTCCTGACTTTC; D gene: -; J gene: TRBJ2-6; clone size: many; V gene: TRBV3-1
CDR3 protein: CASSQPAGTKNNEQFF; CDR3 DNA: TGCGCCAGCAGCCAGCCTGCCGGGACAAAAAACAATGAGCAGTTCTTC; D gene: -; J gene: TRBJ2-1; clone size: -; V gene: TRBV4-1
CDR3 protein: CASSITLTSGSFNEQFF; CDR3 DNA: TGTGCCAGCAGCATAACCTTGACTAGCGGGAGCTTCAATGAGCAGTTCTTC; D gene: TRBD2; J gene: TRBJ2-1; clone size: many; V gene: TRBV7-2
CDR3 protein: CAWSVGLLAGPYEQYF; CDR3 DNA: TGTGCCTGGAGTGTTGGGTTGCTAGCGGGACCCTACGAGCAGTACTTC; D gene: TRBD2; J gene: TRBJ2-7; clone size: many; V gene: TRBV30
CDR3 protein: CAWSIREDEKLFF; CDR3 DNA: TGTGCCTGGAGTATCAGGGAGGATGAAAAACTGTTTTTT; D gene: -; J gene: TRBJ1-4; clone size: many; V gene: TRBV30
CDR3 protein: CASSPGTAYQETQYF; CDR3 DNA: TGTGCCAGCAGCCCAGGGACAGCGTACCAAGAGACCCAGTACTTC; D gene: TRBD1; J gene: TRBJ2-5; clone size: many; V gene: TRBV6-1
CDR3 protein: CASSQDAEKGSPLHF; CDR3 DNA: TGTGCCAGCAGCCAAGATGCTGAAAAGGGATCACCCCTCCACTTT; D gene: -; J gene: TRBJ1-6; clone size: few; V gene: TRBV4-2
CDR3 protein: CASSWVGTGYQETQYF; CDR3 DNA: TGTGCCAGCAGTTGGGTTGGGACTGGGTACCAAGAGACCCAGTACTTC; D gene: -; J gene: TRBJ2-5; clone size: -; V gene: TRBV6-1
CDR3 protein: CASSATTRGNEKLFF; CDR3 DNA: TGTGCCAGCAGTGCTACGACAAGGGGGAATGAAAAACTGTTTTTT; D gene: -; J gene: TRBJ1-4; clone size: many; V gene: TRBV2
CDR3 protein: CASSYSGTGGHTDTQYF; CDR3 DNA: TGTGCCAGCAGTTACTCAGGGACAGGGGGCCACACAGATACGCAGTATTTT; D gene: TRBD1; J gene: TRBJ2-3; clone size: -; V gene: TRBV6-5
CDR3 protein: CASSPWTGRNGELFF; CDR3 DNA: TGTGCCAGCAGCCCGTGGACAGGGAGGAACGGGGAGCTGTTTTTT; D gene: TRBD1; J gene: TRBJ2-2; clone size: many; V gene: TRBV14
CDR3 protein: CAWSVRRDGGYTF; CDR3 DNA: TGTGCCTGGAGTGTACGGAGGGACGGTGGCTACACCTTC; D gene: -; J gene: TRBJ1-2; clone size: -; V gene: TRBV30
CDR3 protein: CASSLSGQGSVTEAFF; CDR3 DNA: TGTGCCAGCAGCTTGAGTGGCCAGGGGTCGGTCACTGAAGCTTTCTTT; D gene: -; J gene: TRBJ1-1; clone size: many; V gene: TRBV5-5
CDR3 protein: CASLSYEQYF; CDR3 DNA: TGTGCCAGCCTCTCCTACGAGCAGTACTTC; D gene: -; J gene: TRBJ2-7; clone size: many; V gene: TRBV2
CDR3 protein: CASSGQGRGEQYF; CDR3 DNA: TGTGCCAGCAGTGGACAGGGAAGGGGGGAGCAGTACTTC; D gene: TRBD1; J gene: TRBJ2-7; clone size: few; V gene: TRBV14